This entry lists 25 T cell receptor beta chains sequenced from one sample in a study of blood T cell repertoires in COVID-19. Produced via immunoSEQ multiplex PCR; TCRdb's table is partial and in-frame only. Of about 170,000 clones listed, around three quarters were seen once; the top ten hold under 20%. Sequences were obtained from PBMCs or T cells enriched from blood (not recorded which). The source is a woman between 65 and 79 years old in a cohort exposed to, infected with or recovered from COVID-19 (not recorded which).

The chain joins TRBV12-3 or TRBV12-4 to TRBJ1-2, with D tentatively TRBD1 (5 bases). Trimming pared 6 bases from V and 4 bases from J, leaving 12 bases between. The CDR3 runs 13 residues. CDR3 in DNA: TGTGCCAGCAGATCGCAGGGATCCTATGGCTACACCTTC. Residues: CASRSQGSYGYTF.

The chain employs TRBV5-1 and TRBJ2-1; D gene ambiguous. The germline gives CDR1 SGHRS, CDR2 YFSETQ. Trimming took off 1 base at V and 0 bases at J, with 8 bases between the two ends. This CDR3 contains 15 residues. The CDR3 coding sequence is TGCGCCAGCAGCTTGCAGTCCCCCTCCTACAATGAGCAGTTCTTC. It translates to CASSLQSPSYNEQFF. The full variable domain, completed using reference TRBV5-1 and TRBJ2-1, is KAGVTQTPRYLIKTRGQQVTLSCSPISGHRSVSWYQQTPGQGLQFLFEYFSETQRNKGNFPGRFSGRQFSNSRSEMNVSTLELGDSALYLCASSLQSPSYNEQFFGPGTRLTVL.

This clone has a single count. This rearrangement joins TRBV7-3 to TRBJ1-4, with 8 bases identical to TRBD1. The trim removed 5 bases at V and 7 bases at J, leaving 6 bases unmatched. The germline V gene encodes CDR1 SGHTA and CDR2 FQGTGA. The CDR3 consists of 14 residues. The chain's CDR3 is CASSATGASEKLFF. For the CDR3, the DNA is TGTGCCAGCAGCGCGACAGGGGCCAGTGAAAAACTGTTTTTT.

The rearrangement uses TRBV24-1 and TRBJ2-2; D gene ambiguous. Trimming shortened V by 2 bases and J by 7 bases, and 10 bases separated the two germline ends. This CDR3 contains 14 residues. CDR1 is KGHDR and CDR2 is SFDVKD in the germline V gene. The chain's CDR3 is CATSDWPRGGELFF. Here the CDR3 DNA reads TGTGCCACCAGTGATTGGCCTCGCGGCGGGGAGCTGTTTTTT.

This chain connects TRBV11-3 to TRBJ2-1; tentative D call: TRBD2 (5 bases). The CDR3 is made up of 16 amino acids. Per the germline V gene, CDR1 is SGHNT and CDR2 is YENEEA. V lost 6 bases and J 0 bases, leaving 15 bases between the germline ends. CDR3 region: CASSLEGVSSYNEQFF. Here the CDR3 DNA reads TGTGCCAGCAGTCTCGAGGGAGTCAGCTCCTACAATGAGCAGTTCTTC. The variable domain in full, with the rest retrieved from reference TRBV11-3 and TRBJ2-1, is EAGVVQSPRYKIIEKKQPVAFWCNPISGHNTLYWYLQNLGQGPELLIRYENEEAVDDSQLPKDRFSAERLKGVDSTLKIQPAELGDSAVYLCASSLEGVSSYNEQFFGPGTRLTVL.

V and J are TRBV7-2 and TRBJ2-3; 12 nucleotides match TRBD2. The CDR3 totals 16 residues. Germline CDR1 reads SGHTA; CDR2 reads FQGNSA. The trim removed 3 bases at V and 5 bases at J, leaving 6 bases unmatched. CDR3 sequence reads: CASSFRLAGGVDTQYF. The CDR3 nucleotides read TGTGCCAGCAGCTTTAGGCTAGCGGGAGGGGTAGATACGCAGTATTTT.

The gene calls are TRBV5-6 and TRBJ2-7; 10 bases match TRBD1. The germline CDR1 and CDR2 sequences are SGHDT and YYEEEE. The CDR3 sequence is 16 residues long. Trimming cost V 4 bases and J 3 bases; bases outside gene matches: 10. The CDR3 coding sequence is TGTGCCAGCAGCCCCTGGACAGGGGGAGCGGGCTACGAGCAGTACTTC. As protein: CASSPWTGGAGYEQYF.

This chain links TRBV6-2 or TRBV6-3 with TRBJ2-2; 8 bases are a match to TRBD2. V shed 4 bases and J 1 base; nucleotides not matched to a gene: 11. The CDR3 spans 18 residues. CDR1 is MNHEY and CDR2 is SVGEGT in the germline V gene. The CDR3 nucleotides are TGTGCCAGCAGTTCCACTCTCAGCGGGAGCGGGAACACCGGGGAGCTGTTTTTT. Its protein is CASSSTLSGSGNTGELFF.

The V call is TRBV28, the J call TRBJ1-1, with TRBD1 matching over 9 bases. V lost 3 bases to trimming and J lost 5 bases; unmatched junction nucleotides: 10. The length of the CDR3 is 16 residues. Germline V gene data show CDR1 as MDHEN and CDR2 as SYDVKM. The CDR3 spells CASSLDIGTGYTEAFF. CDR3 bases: TGTGCCAGCAGTTTGGACATCGGGACAGGGTATACTGAAGCTTTCTTT.

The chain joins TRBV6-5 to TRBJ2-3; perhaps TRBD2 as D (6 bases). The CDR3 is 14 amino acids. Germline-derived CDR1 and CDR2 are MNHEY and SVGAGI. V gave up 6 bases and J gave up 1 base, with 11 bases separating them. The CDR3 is CASSRTTRTDTQYF. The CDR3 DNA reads TGTGCCAGCAGCAGGACTACCCGCACAGATACGCAGTATTTT.

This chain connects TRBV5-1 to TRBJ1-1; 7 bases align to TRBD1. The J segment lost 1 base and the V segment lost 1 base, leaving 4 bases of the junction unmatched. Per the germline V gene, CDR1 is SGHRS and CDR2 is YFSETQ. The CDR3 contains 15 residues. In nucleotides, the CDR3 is TGCGCCAGCAGCTTGATACAGGGGACGAACACTGAAGCTTTCTTT. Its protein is CASSLIQGTNTEAFF.

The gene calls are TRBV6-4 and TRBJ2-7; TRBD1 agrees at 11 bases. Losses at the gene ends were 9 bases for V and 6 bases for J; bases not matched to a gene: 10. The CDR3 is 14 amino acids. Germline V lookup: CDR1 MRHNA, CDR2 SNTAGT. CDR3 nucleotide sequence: TGTGCCAGGTGCCTCCGGGACAGGGGGACCGAGCAGTACTTC. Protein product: CARCLRDRGTEQYF.

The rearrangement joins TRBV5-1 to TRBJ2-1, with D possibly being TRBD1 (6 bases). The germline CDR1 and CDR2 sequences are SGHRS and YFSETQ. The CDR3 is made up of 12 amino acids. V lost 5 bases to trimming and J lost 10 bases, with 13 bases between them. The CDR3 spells CASRRTGSEQFF. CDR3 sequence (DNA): TGCGCCAGCAGGCGTACAGGGTCAGAGCAGTTCTTC. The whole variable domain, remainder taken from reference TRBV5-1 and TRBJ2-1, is KAGVTQTPRYLIKTRGQQVTLSCSPISGHRSVSWYQQTPGQGLQFLFEYFSETQRNKGNFPGRFSGRQFSNSRSEMNVSTLELGDSALYLCASRRTGSEQFFGPGTRLTVL.

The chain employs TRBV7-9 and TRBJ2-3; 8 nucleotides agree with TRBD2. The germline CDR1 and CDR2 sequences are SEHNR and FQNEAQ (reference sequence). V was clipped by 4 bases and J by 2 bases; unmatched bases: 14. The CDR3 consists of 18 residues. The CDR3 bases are TGTGCCAGCAGCTCTCTACCGGCGGGAGGATTTAACACAGATACGCAGTATTTT. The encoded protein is CASSSLPAGGFNTDTQYF.

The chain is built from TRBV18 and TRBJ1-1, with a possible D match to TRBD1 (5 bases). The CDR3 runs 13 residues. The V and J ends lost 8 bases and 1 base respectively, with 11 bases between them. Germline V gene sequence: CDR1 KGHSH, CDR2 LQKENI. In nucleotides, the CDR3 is TGTGCCAGCCTAGGAGGGGAGAACACTGAAGCTTTCTTT. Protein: CASLGGENTEAFF.

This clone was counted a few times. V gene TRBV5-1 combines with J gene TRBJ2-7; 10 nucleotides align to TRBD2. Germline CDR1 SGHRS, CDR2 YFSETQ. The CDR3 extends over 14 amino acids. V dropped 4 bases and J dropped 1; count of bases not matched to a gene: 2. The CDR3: CASSKLAGSYEQYF. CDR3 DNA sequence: TGCGCCAGCAGCAAACTAGCGGGGTCCTACGAGCAGTACTTC.

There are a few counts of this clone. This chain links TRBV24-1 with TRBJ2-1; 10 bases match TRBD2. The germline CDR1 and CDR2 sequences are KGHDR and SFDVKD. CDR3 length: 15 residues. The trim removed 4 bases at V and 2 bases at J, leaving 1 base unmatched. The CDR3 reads CATSEGLAPYNEQFF. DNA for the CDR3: TGTGCCACCAGTGAGGGACTAGCGCCCTACAATGAGCAGTTCTTC.

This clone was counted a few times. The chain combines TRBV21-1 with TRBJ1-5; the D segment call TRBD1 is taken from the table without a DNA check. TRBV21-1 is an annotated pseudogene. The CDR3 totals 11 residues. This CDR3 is CASSDDRGQHF. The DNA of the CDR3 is TGTGCCAGCAGCGACGACAGGGGCCAGCATTTT.

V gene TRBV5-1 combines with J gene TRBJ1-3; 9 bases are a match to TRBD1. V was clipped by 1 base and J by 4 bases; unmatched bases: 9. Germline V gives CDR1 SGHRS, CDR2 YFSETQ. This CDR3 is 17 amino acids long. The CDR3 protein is CASSLLPGQGTGNTIYF. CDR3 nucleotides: TGCGCCAGCAGCTTGTTACCGGGACAGGGTACGGGAAACACCATATATTTT.

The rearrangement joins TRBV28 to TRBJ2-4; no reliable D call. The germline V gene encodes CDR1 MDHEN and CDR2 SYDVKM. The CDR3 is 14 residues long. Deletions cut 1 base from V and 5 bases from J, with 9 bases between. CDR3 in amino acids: CASSLSVTQNIQYF. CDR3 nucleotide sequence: TGTGCCAGCAGTTTATCGGTTACCCAAAACATTCAGTACTTC.

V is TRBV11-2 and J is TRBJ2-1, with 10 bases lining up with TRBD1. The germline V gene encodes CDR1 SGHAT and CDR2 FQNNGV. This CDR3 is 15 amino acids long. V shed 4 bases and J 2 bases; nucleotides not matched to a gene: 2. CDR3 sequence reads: CASSSGTGAYNEQFF. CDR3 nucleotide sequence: TGTGCCAGCAGCTCGGGGACAGGGGCCTACAATGAGCAGTTCTTC.

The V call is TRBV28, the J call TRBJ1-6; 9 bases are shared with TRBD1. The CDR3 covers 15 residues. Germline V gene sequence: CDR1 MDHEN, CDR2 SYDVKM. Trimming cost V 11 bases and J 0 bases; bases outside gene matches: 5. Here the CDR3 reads CAGGTGPSYNSPLHF. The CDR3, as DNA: TGTGCCGGCGGGACAGGGCCCTCCTATAATTCACCCCTCCACTTT.

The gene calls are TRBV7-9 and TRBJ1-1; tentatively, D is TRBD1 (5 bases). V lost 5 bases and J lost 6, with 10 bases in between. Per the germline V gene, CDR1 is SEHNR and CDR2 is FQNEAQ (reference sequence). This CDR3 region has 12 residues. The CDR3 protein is CASSRSGSEAFF. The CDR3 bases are TGTGCCAGCAGCCGCTCAGGGTCTGAAGCTTTCTTT.

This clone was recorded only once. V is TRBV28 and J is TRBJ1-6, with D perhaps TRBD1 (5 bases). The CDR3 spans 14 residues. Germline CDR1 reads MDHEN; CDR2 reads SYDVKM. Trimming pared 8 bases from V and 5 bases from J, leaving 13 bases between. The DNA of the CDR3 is TGTGCCAGCGGCTGGGGACTTAATAATTCACCCCTCCACTTT. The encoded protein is CASGWGLNNSPLHF. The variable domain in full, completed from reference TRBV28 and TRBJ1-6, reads DVKVTQSSRYLVKRTGEKVFLECVQDMDHENMFWYRQDPGLGLRLIYFSYDVKMKEKGDIPEGYSVSREKKERFSLILESASTNQTSMYLCASGWGLNNSPLHFGNGTRLTVT.

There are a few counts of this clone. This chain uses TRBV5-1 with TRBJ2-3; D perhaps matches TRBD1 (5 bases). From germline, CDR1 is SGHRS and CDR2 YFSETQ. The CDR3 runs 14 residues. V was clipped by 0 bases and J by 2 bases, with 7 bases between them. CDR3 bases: TGCGCCAGCAGCTTGGGACAGTACACAGATACGCAGTATTTT. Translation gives CASSLGQYTDTQYF. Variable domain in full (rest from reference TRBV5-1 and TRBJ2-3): KAGVTQTPRYLIKTRGQQVTLSCSPISGHRSVSWYQQTPGQGLQFLFEYFSETQRNKGNFPGRFSGRQFSNSRSEMNVSTLELGDSALYLCASSLGQYTDTQYFGPGTRLTVL.